A single T cell receptor beta chain is shown here with its context. The authors reverse transcribed 0.5 to 1 ug RNA with random hexamers. TCRdb reprocessed the immunoSEQ multiplex PCR reads via MiXCR and lists one record per CDR3 protein. The data contain more than 130,000 distinct CDR3 sequences, approximately 93% of them seen just once; the ten biggest clones take up roughly 0.27%. This entry comes from a study of CD8 T cells in Susac syndrome. Germline V gives CDR1 MNHEY, CDR2 SMNVEV (reference sequence). The V end was cut by 11 bases, the J end by 10 bases, with 15 bases between. This CDR3 spans 11 amino acids.

The sequence was collected from a human donor in good health. This chain connects TRBV27 to TRBJ2-1; a weak D match, TRBD2 (6 bases). The sample taken for sequencing was CD8+ T cells from PBMCs. The CDR3 bases are TGTGCCGCGGGGCCCCGGGGGGAGCAGTTCTTC. The encoded protein is CAAGPRGEQFF.